This T cell receptor beta chain was sequenced in a study of blood T cell repertoires in COVID-19. For the study at large: T cells, B-cell-depleted T cells, or PBMCs supplied cDNA or gDNA.

Measured with immunoSEQ multiplex PCR; TCRdb has only the in-frame clones, and not every one. The profile shows some 260,000 clones, about 80% of them singletons. The CDR3 runs to 13 residues. Germline assignment: CDR1 SGHTA and CDR2 FQGTGA. Trimming took off 5 bases at V and 4 bases at J, with 10 bases between the two ends. This clone was observed once. The specimen sequenced was PBMCs or T cells enriched from blood (not recorded which). The sequence derives from a man under 40 with acute COVID-19. V and J are TRBV7-3 and TRBJ2-3; D uncertain. The CDR3 DNA follows: TGTGCCAGCAGCCCCTCCCGCGCAGATACGCAGTATTTT. Protein: CASSPSRADTQYF.